The 30 T cell receptor beta chains reported below all come from one sample, sequenced in a study of cytomegalovirus exposure and HLA in healthy donors. Here immunoSEQ multiplex PCR was the method, and the copy in TCRdb shows in-frame clones only, minus some. The table has some 250,000 clones, roughly 88% seen once. The sample taken for sequencing was PBMCs. The receptors stem from a woman aged 25 to 39 in good health and CMV-seronegative.

This chain joins TRBV9 and TRBJ2-1, with D perhaps matching TRBD2 (6 bases). The V gene's germline CDR1 is SGDLS and CDR2 YYNGEE. V was clipped by 0 bases and J by 15 bases, with 13 bases between them. The CDR3 covers 12 residues. The CDR3 loop is CASSVDGRSAFF. DNA for the CDR3: TGTGCCAGCAGCGTAGACGGGAGATCTGCGTTCTTC.

V and J are TRBV4-2 and TRBJ2-5; either TRBD1 or TRBD2 may supply D (7 bases each). Germline V gene lookup returns CDR1 LGHNA and CDR2 YNFKEQ. CDR3 length: 20 amino acids. V shed 5 bases and J shed 5 bases, with 33 bases lying between them. CDR3 in DNA: TGTGCCAGCAGCGGGCGATGGACAGGCATTGGGGCGGGGGATTGGGAGACCCAGTACTTC. This sequence encodes CASSGRWTGIGAGDWETQYF.

This rearrangement joins TRBV7-9 to TRBJ2-2, with D unclear. This CDR3 has 13 amino acids. V dropped 1 base and J dropped 7 bases, with 7 bases sitting between them. Germline V lookup: CDR1 SEHNR, CDR2 FQNEAQ (reference sequence). CDR3 DNA sequence: TGTGCCAGCAGCTTAGGTGACGGCGGGGAGCTGTTTTTT. Protein product: CASSLGDGGELFF.

The chain has TRBV18 and TRBJ2-5; D unresolved. V was cut by 2 bases and J by 3 bases, with 10 bases left in between. This CDR3 has 14 amino acids. In germline, CDR1 is KGHSH, CDR2 LQKENI. Written as DNA, the CDR3 is TGTGCCAGCTCACCAAGTTTGGGGAAAGAGACCCAGTACTTC. Translating gives CASSPSLGKETQYF.

The gene calls are TRBV6-5 and TRBJ2-1; TRBD1 agrees at 11 bases. Per germline, CDR1 MNHEY and CDR2 SVGAGI. Losses at the gene ends were 2 bases for V and 3 bases for J; bases not matched to a gene: 0. There are 15 residues in the CDR3. CDR3 sequence: CASSYGTGGYNEQFF. In nucleotides, the CDR3 is TGTGCCAGCAGTTACGGGACAGGGGGCTACAATGAGCAGTTCTTC.

The chain carries TRBV9 and TRBJ2-1; 9 bases line up with TRBD2. The germline gives CDR1 SGDLS, CDR2 YYNGEE. The V gene end was trimmed by 3 bases and the J gene end by 5 bases; junction bases not matched to a gene: 6. CDR3 length: 15 amino acids. CDR3 protein: CASSGGLAGNNEQFF. DNA of the CDR3: TGTGCCAGCAGCGGGGGGCTAGCGGGGAACAATGAGCAGTTCTTC. Together with reference TRBV9 and TRBJ2-1, the CDR3 gives the full variable domain: DSGVTQTPKHLITATGQRVTLRCSPRSGDLSVYWYQQSLDQGLQFLIQYYNGEERAKGNILERFSAQQFPDLHSELNLSSLELGDSALYFCASSGGLAGNNEQFFGPGTRLTVL.

This chain uses TRBV10-3 with TRBJ1-5, with a possible D match to TRBD1 (5 bases). The germline V and J ends were trimmed by 10 bases and 3 bases, with 13 bases remaining between them. Germline CDR1 and CDR2: ENHRY and SYGVKD. This CDR3 has 13 amino acids. This CDR3 is CATRAGTNQPQHF. For the CDR3, the DNA is TGTGCCACCCGAGCGGGGACCAATCAGCCCCAGCATTTT.

This rearrangement joins TRBV4-3 to TRBJ2-1, with no clear D. Germline CDR1 LGHNA, CDR2 YSLEER. This CDR3 contains 14 residues. Trimming stripped 2 bases from V and 5 bases from J, with 10 bases between. DNA for the CDR3: TGCGCCAGCAGCCAACCGCAGCTAAACAATGAGCAGTTCTTC. Translation: CASSQPQLNNEQFF.

This clone was found once. This chain uses TRBV6-5 with TRBJ2-1; 7 bases fit TRBD2. CDR1 and CDR2 from the germline V gene are MNHEY and SVGAGI. V shed 6 bases, J shed 4 bases, and the junction held 9 bases outside the gene matches. The CDR3 spans 15 residues. CDR3 in DNA: TGTGCCAGCAGCTCTATGGGGGAGGGATACAATGAGCAGTTCTTC. Its translation is CASSSMGEGYNEQFF.

The V and J genes are TRBV2 and TRBJ2-3; possibly TRBD1 for D (6 bases). Germline values: CDR1 SNHLY, CDR2 FYNNEI. CDR3 length equals 13 residues. The V end was cut by 11 bases, the J end by 2 bases, with 14 bases between. CDR3 DNA sequence: TGTGCCGGAAACAGGGTAGTCACAGATACGCAGTATTTT. It specifies CAGNRVVTDTQYF.

The chain joins TRBV29-1 to TRBJ2-2; no clear D. CDR3 length equals 14 residues. V shed 6 bases and J shed 7 bases, with 18 bases lying between them. CDR1 SQVTM and CDR2 ANQGSEA come from the germline V gene. CDR3 protein: CSVQPGVVGGELFF. For the CDR3, the DNA is TGCAGCGTACAACCTGGCGTAGTGGGCGGGGAGCTGTTTTTT.

The chain joins TRBV11-2 to TRBJ2-2; D possibly corresponds to TRBD2 (6 bases). Trimming removed 6 bases at V and 4 bases at J, with 15 bases between. Germline values: CDR1 SGHAT, CDR2 FQNNGV. The CDR3 has 15 amino acids. The DNA of the CDR3 is TGTGCCAGCAGAAAACCCTCGGGACTCACCGGGGAGCTGTTTTTT. Translating gives CASRKPSGLTGELFF.

The rearrangement joins TRBV1 to TRBJ2-7; the table's D call TRBD2 went unverified against the DNA. TRBV1 is labeled a pseudogene. This CDR3 is built from 12 residues. The CDR3 coding sequence is TGCACCAGCCTGACCCCGGGTTTCGGGCAGTACTTC. It specifies CTSLTPGFGQYF.

This clone was seen once. This chain uses TRBV9 with TRBJ2-2; D uncertain. V lost 1 base, J lost 0 bases, and 10 bases lay in between. The CDR3 has 16 amino acids. The germline V gene has CDR1 SGDLS and CDR2 YYNGEE. The CDR3 sequence: CASSVKTATNTGELFF. The DNA for the CDR3 is TGTGCCAGCAGCGTAAAAACAGCCACGAACACCGGGGAGCTGTTTTTT.

V gene TRBV27 combines with J gene TRBJ2-3, with a possible D match to TRBD2 (5 bases). V was cut by 8 bases and J by 0 bases, with 12 bases left in between. Germline-derived CDR1 and CDR2 are MNHEY and SMNVEV (reference sequence). The CDR3 totals 14 residues. The CDR3 bases are TGTGCCAGCCAGTTGCGGGTTAGCACAGATACGCAGTATTTT. Its protein product is CASQLRVSTDTQYF.

This clone appeared a few times. The chain is built from TRBV2 and TRBJ2-6; D is undetermined. The CDR3 contains 18 residues. The V end was cut by 3 bases, the J end by 1 base, with 16 bases between. From germline, CDR1 is SNHLY and CDR2 FYNNEI. This CDR3 is CASSDLIGKGSGANVLTF. The DNA for the CDR3 is TGTGCCAGCAGTGACTTGATAGGGAAAGGATCTGGGGCCAACGTCCTGACTTTC. Using reference TRBV2 and TRBJ2-6 for the parts outside the CDR3, the full variable domain is EPEVTQTPSHQVTQMGQEVILRCVPISNHLYFYWYRQILGQKVEFLVSFYNNEISEKSEIFDDQFSVERPDGSNFTLKIRSTKLEDSAMYFCASSDLIGKGSGANVLTFGAGSRLTVL.

In the case of this clone: Different DNA sequences within this sample yield the same CDR3. The V and J genes are TRBV29-1 and TRBJ2-7, with 10 bases aligning to TRBD1. The ends lost 3 bases at V and 0 bases at J; junction bases unmatched: 2. Germline CDR1 SQVTM, CDR2 ANQGSEA. The CDR3 sequence is 14 residues long. The CDR3 is CSVEGQGPSYEQYF. The CDR3 bases are TGCAGCGTTGAGGGACAGGGGCCCTCCTACGAGCAGTACTTC.

This chain connects TRBV7-6 to TRBJ2-7, with a weak D call TRBD1 (6 bases). This CDR3 is 14 amino acids long. Germline V gene data show CDR1 as SGHVS and CDR2 as FNYEAQ. Trimming stripped 4 bases from V and 1 base from J, with 11 bases between. CDR3 bases: TGTGCCAGCAGCTCCGGGACACCATCCTACGAGCAGTACTTC. Protein sequence: CASSSGTPSYEQYF. The complete variable domain, with remaining parts taken from reference TRBV7-6 and TRBJ2-7, reads GAGVSQSPRYKVTKRGQDVALRCDPISGHVSLYWYRQALGQGPEFLTYFNYEAQQDKSGLPNDRFSAERPEGSISTLTIQRTEQRDSAMYRCASSSGTPSYEQYFGPGTRLTVT.

The chain employs TRBV11-2 and TRBJ1-2, with TRBD1 identical over 8 bases. Trimming cost V 5 bases and J 3 bases; bases outside gene matches: 8. From germline, CDR1 is SGHAT and CDR2 FQNNGV. CDR3 length equals 15 residues. CDR3 coding DNA: TGTGCCAGCAGCCCTCCTGGACAGGGTTACTATGGCTACACCTTC. Protein product: CASSPPGQGYYGYTF.

The CDR3 region has the DNA TGTGCCAGCAGCTTGCGGGGGTTCGGCGAGCAGTACTTC. Translation gives CASSLRGFGEQYF. The gene calls are TRBV5-4 and TRBJ2-7, with D perhaps TRBD2 (6 bases). Trimming shortened V by 1 base and J by 6 bases, and 11 bases separated the two germline ends. This CDR3 has 13 residues. CDR1 and CDR2 (germline): SGHNT, YYREEE (reference sequence). Drawing the rest from reference TRBV5-4 and TRBJ2-7, the complete variable domain is ETGVTQSPTHLIKTRGQQVTLRCSSQSGHNTVSWYQQALGQGPQFIFQYYREEENGRGNFPPRFSGLQFPNYSSELNVNALELDDSALYLCASSLRGFGEQYFGPGTRLTVT.

The genes are TRBV5-4 and TRBJ2-3; tentatively, D is TRBD1 or TRBD2 (6 bases each). The germline V gene has CDR1 SGHNT and CDR2 YYREEE (reference sequence). The length of the CDR3 is 15 residues. The V end was cut by 2 bases, the J end by 2 bases, with 12 bases between. In DNA, the CDR3 is TGTGCCAGCAGCTTTGGGGGGCCCTCCACAGATACGCAGTATTTT. This codes for CASSFGGPSTDTQYF. Filled out from reference TRBV5-4 and TRBJ2-3, the complete variable domain reads ETGVTQSPTHLIKTRGQQVTLRCSSQSGHNTVSWYQQALGQGPQFIFQYYREEENGRGNFPPRFSGLQFPNYSSELNVNALELDDSALYLCASSFGGPSTDTQYFGPGTRLTVL.

The chain joins TRBV6-6 to TRBJ2-7; TRBD2 matches 9 bases. CDR1 MNHNY and CDR2 SVGAGI come from the germline V gene (reference sequence). The CDR3 has 14 residues. J was trimmed by 6 bases and V by 1 base; bases with no gene match: 4. This CDR3 reads CASSYLAGVAEQYF. Written as DNA, the CDR3 is TGTGCCAGCAGTTACTTAGCGGGAGTAGCCGAGCAGTACTTC.

The rearrangement links TRBV27 to TRBJ2-4, with D maybe TRBD1 (6 bases). Trimming cost V 0 bases and J 7 bases, with 13 bases left between them. This CDR3 is 15 amino acids long. Germline V gives CDR1 MNHEY, CDR2 SMNVEV (reference sequence). The CDR3 loop is CASSLSTLGQNIQYF. The DNA for the CDR3 is TGTGCCAGCAGTTTATCGACTTTAGGACAGAACATTCAGTACTTC.

This clone has a single count. This chain joins TRBV4-2 and TRBJ2-1, with 7 bases identical to TRBD2. The CDR3 is made up of 17 amino acids. Germline trimming cut 0 bases from V and 7 bases from J; bases unmatched to any gene: 12. The germline CDR1 and CDR2 sequences are LGHNA and YNFKEQ. CDR3 sequence (DNA): TGTGCCAGCAGCCAAGAGATAGGACTAGACCCCTGGAATGAGCAGTTCTTC. Translation: CASSQEIGLDPWNEQFF.

The CDR3 protein is CASSVDDEGLVREQFF. The DNA for the CDR3 is TGTGCCAGCAGCGTAGACGATGAGGGACTAGTACGGGAGCAGTTCTTC. V gene TRBV9 combines with J gene TRBJ2-1, with 8 nucleotides matching TRBD2. There are 16 residues in the CDR3. After removal of 0 bases from V and 10 bases from J, the junction contained 12 bases not matched to a gene. In germline, CDR1 is SGDLS, CDR2 YYNGEE.

This chain connects TRBV9 to TRBJ1-3, with D tentatively TRBD1 (6 bases). Trimming stripped 0 bases from V and 0 bases from J, with 19 bases between. Germline V lookup: CDR1 SGDLS, CDR2 YYNGEE. The CDR3 length is 19 residues. The CDR3 here is CASSVGSGQRTSSGNTIYF. The CDR3 DNA sequence: TGTGCCAGCAGCGTAGGGTCTGGACAGAGGACAAGCTCTGGAAACACCATATATTTT.

This clone has only one observation. The chain has TRBV6-1 and TRBJ2-7; TRBD1 is a possible D gene (5 bases). CDR1 MNHNS and CDR2 SASEGT come from the germline V gene. The CDR3 is 15 amino acids. The V end lost 5 bases, the J end lost 2 bases, and 16 bases lay between the germline ends. CDR3 in amino acids: CASSSSTGDPYEQYF. CDR3 nucleotides: TGTGCCAGCAGTTCGAGTACAGGAGATCCCTACGAGCAGTACTTC.

This rearrangement joins TRBV7-2 to TRBJ2-3; no definite D call. The CDR3 is 15 residues long. CDR1 SGHTA and CDR2 FQGNSA come from the germline V gene. Trimming shortened V by 3 bases and J by 3 bases, and 13 bases separated the two germline ends. CDR3 in DNA: TGTGCCAGCAGCTTGTCGATCGGGTTAACAGATACGCAGTATTTT. This encodes CASSLSIGLTDTQYF.

V is TRBV30 and J is TRBJ2-3; tentative D call: TRBD1 (7 bases). Germline V gene lookup returns CDR1 GTSNPN and CDR2 SVGIG (reference sequence). V lost 8 bases and J 4 bases, leaving 19 bases between the germline ends. The CDR3 runs to 14 residues. The CDR3 spells CAVGGGGIPDTQYF. The DNA of the CDR3 is TGTGCCGTCGGAGGAGGGGGCATCCCAGATACGCAGTATTTT.

The gene calls are TRBV5-6 and TRBJ2-5; D ambiguous. The V and J ends lost 0 bases and 7 bases respectively, with 10 bases between them. The CDR3 contains 13 residues. From germline, CDR1 is SGHDT and CDR2 YYEEEE. DNA of the CDR3: TGTGCCAGCAGCTTGGCAGGTTTCGGGACCCAGTACTTC. Protein product: CASSLAGFGTQYF.